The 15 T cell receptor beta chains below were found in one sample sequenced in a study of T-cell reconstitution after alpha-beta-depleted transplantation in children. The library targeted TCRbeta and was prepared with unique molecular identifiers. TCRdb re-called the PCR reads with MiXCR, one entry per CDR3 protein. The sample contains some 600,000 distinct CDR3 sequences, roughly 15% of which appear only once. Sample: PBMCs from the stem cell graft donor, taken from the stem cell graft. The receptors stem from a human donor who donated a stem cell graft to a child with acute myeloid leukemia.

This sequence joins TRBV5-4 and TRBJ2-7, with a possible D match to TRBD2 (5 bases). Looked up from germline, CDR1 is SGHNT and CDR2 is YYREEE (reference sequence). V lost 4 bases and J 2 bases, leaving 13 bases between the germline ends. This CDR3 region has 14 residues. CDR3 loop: CASSPQEGTYEQYF. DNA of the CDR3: TGTGCCAGCAGCCCGCAAGAGGGAACCTACGAGCAGTACTTC. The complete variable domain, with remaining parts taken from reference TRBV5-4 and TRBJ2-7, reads ETGVTQSPTHLIKTRGQQVTLRCSSQSGHNTVSWYQQALGQGPQFIFQYYREEENGRGNFPPRFSGLQFPNYSSELNVNALELDDSALYLCASSPQEGTYEQYFGPGTRLTVT.

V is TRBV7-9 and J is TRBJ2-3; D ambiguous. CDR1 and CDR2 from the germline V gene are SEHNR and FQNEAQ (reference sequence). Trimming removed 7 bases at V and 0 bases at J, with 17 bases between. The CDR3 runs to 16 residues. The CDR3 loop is CASTLPKAESTDTQYF. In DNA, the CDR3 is TGTGCCAGCACCCTGCCCAAGGCAGAAAGCACAGATACGCAGTATTTT.

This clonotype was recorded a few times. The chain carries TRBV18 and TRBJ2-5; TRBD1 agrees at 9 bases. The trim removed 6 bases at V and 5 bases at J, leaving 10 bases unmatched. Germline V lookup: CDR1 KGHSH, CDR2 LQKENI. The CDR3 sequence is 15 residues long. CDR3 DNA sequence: TGTGCCAGCTCGCTCTCCGGGACAGGGAAGGAGACCCAGTACTTC. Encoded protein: CASSLSGTGKETQYF.

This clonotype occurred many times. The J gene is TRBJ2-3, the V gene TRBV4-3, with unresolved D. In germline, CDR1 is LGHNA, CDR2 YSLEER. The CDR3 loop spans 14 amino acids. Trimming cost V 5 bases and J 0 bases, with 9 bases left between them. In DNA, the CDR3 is TGCGCCAGCAGCGTTACAACTAGCACAGATACGCAGTATTTT. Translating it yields CASSVTTSTDTQYF.

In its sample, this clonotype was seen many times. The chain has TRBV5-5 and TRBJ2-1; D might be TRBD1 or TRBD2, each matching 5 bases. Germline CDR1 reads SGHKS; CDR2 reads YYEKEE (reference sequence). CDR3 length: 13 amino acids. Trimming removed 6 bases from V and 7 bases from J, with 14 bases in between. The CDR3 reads CASTRPEGNEQFF. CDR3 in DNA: TGTGCCAGCACCCGCCCTGAGGGGAATGAGCAGTTCTTC.

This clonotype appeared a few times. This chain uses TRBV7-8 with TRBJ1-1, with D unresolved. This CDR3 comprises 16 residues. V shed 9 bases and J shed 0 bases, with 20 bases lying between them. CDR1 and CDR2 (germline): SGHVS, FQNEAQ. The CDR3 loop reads CASKPPWAEVNTEAFF. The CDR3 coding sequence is TGTGCCAGTAAGCCCCCGTGGGCCGAGGTGAACACTGAAGCTTTCTTT.

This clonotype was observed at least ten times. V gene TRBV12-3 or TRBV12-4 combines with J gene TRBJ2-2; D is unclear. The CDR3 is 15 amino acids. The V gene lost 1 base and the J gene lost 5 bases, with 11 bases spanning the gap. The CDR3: CASSLGGLRTGELFF. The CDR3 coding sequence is TGTGCCAGCAGTTTAGGTGGGCTTCGAACCGGGGAGCTGTTTTTT.

The CDR3 protein is CSAGHPGTSGEDEQFF. In DNA form, the CDR3 reads TGCAGTGCTGGACATCCCGGGACTAGCGGGGAAGATGAGCAGTTCTTC. This chain connects TRBV20-1 to TRBJ2-1; TRBD2 agrees at 13 bases. The CDR3 has 16 amino acids. Germline values: CDR1 DFQATT, CDR2 SNEGSKA (reference sequence). V lost 5 bases and J lost 8; bases outside the gene matches: 12.

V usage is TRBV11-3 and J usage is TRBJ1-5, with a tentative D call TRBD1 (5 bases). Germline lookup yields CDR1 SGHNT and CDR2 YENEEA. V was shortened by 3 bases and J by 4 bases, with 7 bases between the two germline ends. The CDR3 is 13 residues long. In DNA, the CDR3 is TGTGCCAGCAGCTTCAACAGGAATCAGCCCCAGCATTTT. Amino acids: CASSFNRNQPQHF.

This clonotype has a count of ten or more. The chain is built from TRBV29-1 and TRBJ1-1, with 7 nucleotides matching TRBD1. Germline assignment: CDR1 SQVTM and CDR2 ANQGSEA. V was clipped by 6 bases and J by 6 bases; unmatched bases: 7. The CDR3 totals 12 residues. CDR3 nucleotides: TGCAGCGTAGTAGGACAGGACCCTGAAGCTTTCTTT. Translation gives CSVVGQDPEAFF.

The DNA of the CDR3 is TGCGCCAGCAGCCAAGAACCGGGGAGCTCCTACAATGAGCAGTTCTTC. It translates to CASSQEPGSSYNEQFF. The rearrangement joins TRBV4-1 to TRBJ2-1; possible D gene TRBD2, 5 bases. CDR1 and CDR2 (germline): MGHRA, YSYEKL. The V end was cut by 0 bases, the J end by 0 bases, with 9 bases between. The CDR3 runs 16 residues.

The DNA for the CDR3 is TGTGCCAGCAGCCAAGATCCTGGCGGGGGGGCCACAAATGAGCAGTTCTTC. Its protein is CASSQDPGGGATNEQFF. This rearrangement joins TRBV3-1 to TRBJ2-1; 9 nucleotides match TRBD2. Per the germline V gene, CDR1 is LGHDT and CDR2 is YNNKEL (reference sequence). V lost 0 bases to trimming and J lost 7 bases; unmatched junction nucleotides: 10. The CDR3 has 17 residues.

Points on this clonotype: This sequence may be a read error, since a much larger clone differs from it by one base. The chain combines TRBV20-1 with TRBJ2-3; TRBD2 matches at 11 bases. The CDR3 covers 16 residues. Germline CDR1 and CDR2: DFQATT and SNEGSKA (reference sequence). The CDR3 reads CCAILAGAIFTDTQYF. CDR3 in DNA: TGCTGTGCTATACTAGCGGGGGCGATATTCACAGATACGCAGTATTTT.

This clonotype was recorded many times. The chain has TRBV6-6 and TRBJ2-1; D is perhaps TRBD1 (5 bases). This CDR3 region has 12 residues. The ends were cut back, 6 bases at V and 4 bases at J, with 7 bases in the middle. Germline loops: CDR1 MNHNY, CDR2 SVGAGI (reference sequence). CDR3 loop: CASRTEYNEQFF. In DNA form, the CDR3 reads TGTGCCAGCAGGACAGAATACAATGAGCAGTTCTTC.

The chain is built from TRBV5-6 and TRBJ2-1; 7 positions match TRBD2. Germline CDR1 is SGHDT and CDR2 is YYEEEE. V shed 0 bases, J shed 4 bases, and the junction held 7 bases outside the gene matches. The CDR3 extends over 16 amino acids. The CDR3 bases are TGTGCCAGCAGCTTGGAAGCGGGGATGGGGTACAATGAGCAGTTCTTC. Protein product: CASSLEAGMGYNEQFF.